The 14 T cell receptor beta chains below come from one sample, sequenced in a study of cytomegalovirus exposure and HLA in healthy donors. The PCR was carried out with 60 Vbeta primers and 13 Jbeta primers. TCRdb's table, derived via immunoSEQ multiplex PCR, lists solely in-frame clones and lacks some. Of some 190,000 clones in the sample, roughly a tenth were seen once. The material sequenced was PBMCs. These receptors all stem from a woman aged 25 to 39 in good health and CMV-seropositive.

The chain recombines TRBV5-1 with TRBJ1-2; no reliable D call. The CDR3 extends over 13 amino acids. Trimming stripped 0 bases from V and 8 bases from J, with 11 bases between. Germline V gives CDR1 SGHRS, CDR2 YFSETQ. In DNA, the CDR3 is TGCGCCAGCAGCTTGGACGAGGGAGACGGCTACACCTTC. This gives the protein CASSLDEGDGYTF.

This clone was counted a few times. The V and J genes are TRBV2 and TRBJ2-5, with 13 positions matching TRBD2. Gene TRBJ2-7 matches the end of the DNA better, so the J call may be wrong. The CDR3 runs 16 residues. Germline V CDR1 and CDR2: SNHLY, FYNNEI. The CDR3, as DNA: TGTGCCAGCAGTGAAATGAGGACTAGCGGGAGCTACGAGCAGTACTTC. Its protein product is CASSEMRTSGSYEQYF.

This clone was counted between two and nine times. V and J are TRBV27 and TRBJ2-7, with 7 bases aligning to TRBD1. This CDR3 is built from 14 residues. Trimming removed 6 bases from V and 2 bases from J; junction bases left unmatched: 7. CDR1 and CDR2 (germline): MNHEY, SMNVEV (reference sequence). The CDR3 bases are TGTGCCAGCAGCTGGGGCCAGGGGGCCTACGAGCAGTACTTC. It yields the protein CASSWGQGAYEQYF.

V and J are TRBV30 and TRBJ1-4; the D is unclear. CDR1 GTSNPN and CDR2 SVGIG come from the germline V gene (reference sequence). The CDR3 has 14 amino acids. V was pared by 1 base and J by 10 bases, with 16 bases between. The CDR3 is CAWSGGRGSRKLFF. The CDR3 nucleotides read TGTGCCTGGAGTGGTGGTCGCGGATCGCGAAAACTGTTTTTT.

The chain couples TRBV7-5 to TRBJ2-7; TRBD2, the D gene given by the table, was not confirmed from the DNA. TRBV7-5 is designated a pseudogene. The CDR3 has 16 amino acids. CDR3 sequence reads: CARSPPLGDYYYEQYF. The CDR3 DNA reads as TGTGCCAGAAGCCCTCCCCTGGGGGACTATTACTACGAGCAGTACTTC.

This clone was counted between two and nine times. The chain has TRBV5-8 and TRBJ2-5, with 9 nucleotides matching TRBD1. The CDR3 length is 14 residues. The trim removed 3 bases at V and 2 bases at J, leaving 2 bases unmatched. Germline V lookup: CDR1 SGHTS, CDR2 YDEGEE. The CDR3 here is CASSSGQGQETQYF. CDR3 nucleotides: TGTGCCAGCAGCTCCGGACAGGGGCAAGAGACCCAGTACTTC.

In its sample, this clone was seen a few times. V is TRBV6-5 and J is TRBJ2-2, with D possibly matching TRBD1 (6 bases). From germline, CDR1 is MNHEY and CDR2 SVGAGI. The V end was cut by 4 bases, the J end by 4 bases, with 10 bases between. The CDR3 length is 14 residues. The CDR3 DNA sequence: TGTGCCAGCAGTTCCGGGACAACCACCGGGGAGCTGTTTTTT. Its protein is CASSSGTTTGELFF.

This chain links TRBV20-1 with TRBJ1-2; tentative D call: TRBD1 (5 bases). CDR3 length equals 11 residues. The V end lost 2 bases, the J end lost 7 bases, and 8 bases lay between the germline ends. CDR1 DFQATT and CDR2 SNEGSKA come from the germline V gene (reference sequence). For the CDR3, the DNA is TGCAGTGCTAGACAGGGAGGTGGCTACACCTTC. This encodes CSARQGGGYTF.

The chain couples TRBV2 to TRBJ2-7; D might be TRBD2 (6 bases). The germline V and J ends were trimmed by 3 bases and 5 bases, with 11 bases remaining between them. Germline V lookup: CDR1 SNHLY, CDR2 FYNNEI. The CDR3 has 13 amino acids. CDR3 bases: TGTGCCAGCAGTGAGACTAGAGACCACGAGCAGTACTTC. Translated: CASSETRDHEQYF. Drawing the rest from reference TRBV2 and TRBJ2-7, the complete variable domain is EPEVTQTPSHQVTQMGQEVILRCVPISNHLYFYWYRQILGQKVEFLVSFYNNEISEKSEIFDDQFSVERPDGSNFTLKIRSTKLEDSAMYFCASSETRDHEQYFGPGTRLTVT.

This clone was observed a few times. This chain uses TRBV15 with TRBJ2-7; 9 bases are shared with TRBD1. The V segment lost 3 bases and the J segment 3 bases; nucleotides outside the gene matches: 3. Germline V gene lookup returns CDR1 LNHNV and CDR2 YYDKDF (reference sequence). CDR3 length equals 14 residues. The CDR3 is CATSSGTGYYEQYF. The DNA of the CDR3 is TGTGCCACCAGCAGCGGGACAGGGTACTACGAGCAGTACTTC.

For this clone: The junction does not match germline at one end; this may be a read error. For the CDR3, the DNA is TGCAGTGCTAGAGGATCCGCTGGCTGCACCTTC. Its protein is CSARGSAGCTF. The chain carries TRBV20-1 and TRBJ1-2; D is ambiguous. The CDR3 is 11 residues long. Germline V gene data show CDR1 as DFQATT and CDR2 as SNEGSKA (reference sequence).

The chain's CDR3 is CAWMLTGIHEQYF. CDR3 DNA: TGTGCCTGGATGCTGACAGGGATCCACGAGCAGTACTTC. V and J are TRBV30 and TRBJ2-7; the match to TRBD1 covers 7 bases. The CDR3 is 13 residues long. Germline V lookup: CDR1 GTSNPN, CDR2 SVGIG (reference sequence). Unmatched junction bases numbered 8, after V lost 4 bases and J lost 5 bases.

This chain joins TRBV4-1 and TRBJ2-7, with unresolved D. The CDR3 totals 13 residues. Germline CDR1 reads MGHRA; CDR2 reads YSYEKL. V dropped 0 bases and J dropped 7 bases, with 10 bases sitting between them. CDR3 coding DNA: TGCGCCAGCAGCCAAGATCTAACGCGGGAGCAGTACTTC. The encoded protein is CASSQDLTREQYF.

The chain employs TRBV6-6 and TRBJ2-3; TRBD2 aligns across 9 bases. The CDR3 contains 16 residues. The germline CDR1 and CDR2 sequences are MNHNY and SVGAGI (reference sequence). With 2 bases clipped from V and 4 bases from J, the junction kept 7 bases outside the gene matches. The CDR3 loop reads CASSYTGLAYADTQYF. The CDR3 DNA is TGTGCCAGCAGTTACACGGGACTAGCCTATGCAGATACGCAGTATTTT.